The T cell receptor beta chain described here comes from a study of blood T cell repertoires in COVID-19. Study-level information: The United States, Italy and Spain supplied acute and convalescent COVID-19 samples. Nucleic acid was either cDNA or gDNA, and it came from T cells, B-cell-depleted T cells, or PBMCs.

Authors' data handling: Using reference gene primer amplification, nucleated cell counts were estimated. Assay: immunoSEQ multiplex PCR; the TCRdb copy retains only in-frame clones and omits some. V and J calls and clone size are as listed in that table; D and trimming were resolved from the DNA. The sample has around 130,000 clones, approximately 71% seen once. The V gene's germline CDR1 is SEHNR and CDR2 FQNEAQ (reference sequence). Trimming cost V 2 bases and J 5 bases, with 9 bases left between them. There are 13 residues in the CDR3. The sample consisted of peripheral blood. The chain has TRBV7-9 and TRBJ2-5, with D unclear. This receptor was taken from a human donor in a cohort sampled during active COVID-19. This CDR3 is CASSLRGRETQYF. In nucleotides, the CDR3 is TGTGCCAGCAGCTTAAGAGGTCGGGAGACCCAGTACTTC. Based on the CDR3 plus reference TRBV7-9 and TRBJ2-5, the full variable domain is DTGVSQNPRHKITKRGQNVTFRCDPISEHNRLYWYRQTLGQGPEFLTYFQNEAQLEKSRLLSDRFSAERPKGSFSTLEIQRTEQGDSAMYLCASSLRGRETQYFGPGTRLLVL.